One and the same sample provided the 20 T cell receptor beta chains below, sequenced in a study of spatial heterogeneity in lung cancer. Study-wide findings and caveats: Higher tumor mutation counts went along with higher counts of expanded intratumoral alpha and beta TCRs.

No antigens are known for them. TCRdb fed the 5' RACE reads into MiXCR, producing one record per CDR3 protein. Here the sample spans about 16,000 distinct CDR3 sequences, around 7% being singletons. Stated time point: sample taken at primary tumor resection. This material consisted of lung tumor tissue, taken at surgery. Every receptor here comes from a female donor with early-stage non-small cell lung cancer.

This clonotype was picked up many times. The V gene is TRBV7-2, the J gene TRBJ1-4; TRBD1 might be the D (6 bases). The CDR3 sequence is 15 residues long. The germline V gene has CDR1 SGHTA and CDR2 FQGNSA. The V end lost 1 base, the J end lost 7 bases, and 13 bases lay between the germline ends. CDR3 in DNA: TGTGCCAGCAGCTTAGATGGCAGGGGAGGTGAAAAACTGTTTTTT. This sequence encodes CASSLDGRGGEKLFF.

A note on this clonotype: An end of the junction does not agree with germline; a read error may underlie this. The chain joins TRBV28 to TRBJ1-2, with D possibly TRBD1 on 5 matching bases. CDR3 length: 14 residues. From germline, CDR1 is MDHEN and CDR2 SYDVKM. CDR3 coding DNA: TGTGCCAACAGTTTAATAGAGGGGAGCTATGGCTACACCTTC. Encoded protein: CANSLIEGSYGYTF.

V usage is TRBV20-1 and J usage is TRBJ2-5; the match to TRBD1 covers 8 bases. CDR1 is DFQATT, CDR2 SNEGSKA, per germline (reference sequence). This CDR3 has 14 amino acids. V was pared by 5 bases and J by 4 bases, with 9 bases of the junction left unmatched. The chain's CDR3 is CSAGGQGGLETQYF. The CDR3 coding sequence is TGCAGTGCTGGAGGACAGGGTGGACTAGAGACCCAGTACTTC.

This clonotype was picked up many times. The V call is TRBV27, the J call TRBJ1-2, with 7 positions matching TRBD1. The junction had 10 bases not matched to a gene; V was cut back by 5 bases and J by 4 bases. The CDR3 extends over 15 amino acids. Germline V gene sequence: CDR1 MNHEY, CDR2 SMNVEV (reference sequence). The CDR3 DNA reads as TGTGCCAGCAGTCCATTACTTTCAGGGGGCTATGGCTACACCTTC. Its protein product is CASSPLLSGGYGYTF.

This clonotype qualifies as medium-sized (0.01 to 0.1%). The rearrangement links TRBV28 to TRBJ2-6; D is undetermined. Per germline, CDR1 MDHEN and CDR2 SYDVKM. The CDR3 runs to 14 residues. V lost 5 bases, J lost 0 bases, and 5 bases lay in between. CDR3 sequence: CASSRLSGANVLTF. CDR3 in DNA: TGTGCCAGCAGTAGGCTCTCTGGGGCCAACGTCCTGACTTTC.

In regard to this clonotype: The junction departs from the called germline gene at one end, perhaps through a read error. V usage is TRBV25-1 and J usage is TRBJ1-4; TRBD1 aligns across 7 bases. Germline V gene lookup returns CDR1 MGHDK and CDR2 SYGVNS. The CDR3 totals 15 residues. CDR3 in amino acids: CASSPRTGPGETLFF. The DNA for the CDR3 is TGTGCCAGCAGTCCCCGGACAGGCCCGGGGGAAACACTGTTTTTT.

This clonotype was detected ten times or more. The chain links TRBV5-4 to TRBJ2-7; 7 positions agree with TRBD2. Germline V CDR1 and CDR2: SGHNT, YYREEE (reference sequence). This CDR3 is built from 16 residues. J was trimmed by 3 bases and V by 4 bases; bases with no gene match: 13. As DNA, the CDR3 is TGTGCCAGCAGCCCGGGGGGAGCGGGGTTCCTCTACGAGCAGTACTTC. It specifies CASSPGGAGFLYEQYF.

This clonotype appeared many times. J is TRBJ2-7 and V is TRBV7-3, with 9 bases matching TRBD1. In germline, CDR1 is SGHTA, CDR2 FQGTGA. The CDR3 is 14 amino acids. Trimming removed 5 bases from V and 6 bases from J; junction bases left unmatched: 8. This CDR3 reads CASSPGQGYGEQYF. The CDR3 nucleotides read TGTGCCAGCAGCCCCGGACAGGGGTACGGCGAGCAGTACTTC.

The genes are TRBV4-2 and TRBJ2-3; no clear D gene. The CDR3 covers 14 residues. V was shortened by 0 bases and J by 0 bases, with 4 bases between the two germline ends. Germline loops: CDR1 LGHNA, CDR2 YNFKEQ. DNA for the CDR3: TGTGCCAGCAGCCAAGATCCCAGCACAGATACGCAGTATTTT. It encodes CASSQDPSTDTQYF.

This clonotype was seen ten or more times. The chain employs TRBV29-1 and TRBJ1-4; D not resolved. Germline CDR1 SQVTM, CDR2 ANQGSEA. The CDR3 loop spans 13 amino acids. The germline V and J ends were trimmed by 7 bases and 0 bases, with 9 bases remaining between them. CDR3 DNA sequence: TGCAGCGCGGGTTTTTCAACTAATGAAAAACTGTTTTTT. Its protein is CSAGFSTNEKLFF.

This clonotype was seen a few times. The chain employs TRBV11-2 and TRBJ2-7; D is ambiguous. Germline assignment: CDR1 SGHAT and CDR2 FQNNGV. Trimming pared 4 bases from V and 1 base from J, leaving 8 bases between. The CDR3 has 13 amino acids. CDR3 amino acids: CASSSSPSYEQYF. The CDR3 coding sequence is TGTGCCAGCAGCTCCTCCCCGTCCTACGAGCAGTACTTC.

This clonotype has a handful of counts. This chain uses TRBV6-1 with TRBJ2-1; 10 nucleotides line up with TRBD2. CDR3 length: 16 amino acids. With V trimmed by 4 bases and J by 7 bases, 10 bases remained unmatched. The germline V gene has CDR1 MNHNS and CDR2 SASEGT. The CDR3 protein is CASSVASGGQVNEQFF. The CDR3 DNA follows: TGTGCCAGCAGTGTAGCTAGCGGGGGACAAGTGAATGAGCAGTTCTTC.

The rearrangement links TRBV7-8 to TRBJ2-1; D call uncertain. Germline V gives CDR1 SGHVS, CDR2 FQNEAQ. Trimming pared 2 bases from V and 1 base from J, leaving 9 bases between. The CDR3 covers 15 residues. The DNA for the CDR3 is TGTGCCAGCAGCTTAACGCCCGTTTCCTACAATGAGCAGTTCTTC. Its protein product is CASSLTPVSYNEQFF.

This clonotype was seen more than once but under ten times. The CDR3 coding sequence is TGCAGTGCTCCTGGACCGGCTGGGGACTCAGATACGCAGTATTTT. This gives the protein CSAPGPAGDSDTQYF. The chain combines TRBV20-1 with TRBJ2-3, with a tentative D call TRBD2 (6 bases). Trimming stripped 5 bases from V and 4 bases from J, with 19 bases between. In germline, CDR1 is DFQATT, CDR2 SNEGSKA (reference sequence). This CDR3 spans 15 amino acids.

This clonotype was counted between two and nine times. The CDR3 spells CASSPPGPVNEKLFF. DNA for the CDR3: TGTGCCAGCAGCCCCCCGGGACCGGTTAATGAAAAACTGTTTTTT. V and J are TRBV13 and TRBJ1-4; a weak D match, TRBD1 (5 bases). CDR3 length equals 15 residues. Germline V lookup: CDR1 PRHDT, CDR2 FYEKMQ (reference sequence). Trimming removed 5 bases at V and 4 bases at J, with 14 bases between.

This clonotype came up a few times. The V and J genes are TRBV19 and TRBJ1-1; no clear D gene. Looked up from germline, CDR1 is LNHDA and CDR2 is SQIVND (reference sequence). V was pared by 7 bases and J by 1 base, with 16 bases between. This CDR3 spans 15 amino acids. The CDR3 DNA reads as TGTGCCAGTACCGGTCACTCAGGAACGAACACTGAAGCTTTCTTT. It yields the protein CASTGHSGTNTEAFF.

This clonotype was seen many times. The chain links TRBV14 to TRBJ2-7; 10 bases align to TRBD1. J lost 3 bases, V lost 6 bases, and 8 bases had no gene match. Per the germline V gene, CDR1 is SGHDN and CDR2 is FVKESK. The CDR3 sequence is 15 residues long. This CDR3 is CASRDSGQGFYEQYF. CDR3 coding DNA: TGTGCCAGCAGAGACTCGGGACAGGGGTTCTACGAGCAGTACTTC.

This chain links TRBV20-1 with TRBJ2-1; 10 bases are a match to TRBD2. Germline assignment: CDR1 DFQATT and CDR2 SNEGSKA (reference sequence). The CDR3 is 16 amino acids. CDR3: CSTLKWEAGGNNEQFF. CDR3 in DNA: TGCAGCACCCTCAAGTGGGAAGCGGGGGGGAACAATGAGCAGTTCTTC.

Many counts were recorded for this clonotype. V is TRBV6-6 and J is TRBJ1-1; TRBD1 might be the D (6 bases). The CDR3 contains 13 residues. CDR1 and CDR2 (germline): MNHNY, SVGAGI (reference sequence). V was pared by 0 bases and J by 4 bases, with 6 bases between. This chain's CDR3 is CASSYSTGTEAFF. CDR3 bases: TGTGCCAGCAGTTACTCGACAGGCACTGAAGCTTTCTTT.

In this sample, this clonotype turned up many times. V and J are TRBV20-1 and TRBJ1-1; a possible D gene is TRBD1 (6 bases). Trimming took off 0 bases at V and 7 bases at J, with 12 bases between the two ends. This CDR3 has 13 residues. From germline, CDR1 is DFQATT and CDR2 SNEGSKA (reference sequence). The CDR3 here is CSARDPGHGEAFF. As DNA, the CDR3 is TGCAGTGCTAGAGACCCGGGACATGGTGAAGCTTTCTTT.